This T cell receptor beta chain derives from a study of T-cell reconstitution after alpha-beta-depleted transplantation in children. TCRbeta library construction was performed incorporating unique molecular identifiers. MiXCR, run by TCRdb on the PCR reads, gives a single entry per CDR3 protein. Here the sample spans about 610,000 distinct CDR3 sequences, about 11% being singletons. Many counts were recorded for this clonotype. This CDR3 comprises 15 residues. V gave up 1 base and J gave up 2 bases, with 12 bases separating them. CDR1 and CDR2 (germline): SGHRS, YFSETQ. The source of this sequence is a human donor who donated a stem cell graft to a child with acute myeloid leukemia. The V gene is TRBV5-1, the J gene TRBJ2-5; no clear D. The sequencing here drew on PBMCs from the stem cell graft donor, taken from the stem cell graft. The CDR3 bases are TGCGCCAGCAGCTTGTGGTCAGGTACTCAAGAGACCCAGTACTTC. It encodes CASSLWSGTQETQYF.